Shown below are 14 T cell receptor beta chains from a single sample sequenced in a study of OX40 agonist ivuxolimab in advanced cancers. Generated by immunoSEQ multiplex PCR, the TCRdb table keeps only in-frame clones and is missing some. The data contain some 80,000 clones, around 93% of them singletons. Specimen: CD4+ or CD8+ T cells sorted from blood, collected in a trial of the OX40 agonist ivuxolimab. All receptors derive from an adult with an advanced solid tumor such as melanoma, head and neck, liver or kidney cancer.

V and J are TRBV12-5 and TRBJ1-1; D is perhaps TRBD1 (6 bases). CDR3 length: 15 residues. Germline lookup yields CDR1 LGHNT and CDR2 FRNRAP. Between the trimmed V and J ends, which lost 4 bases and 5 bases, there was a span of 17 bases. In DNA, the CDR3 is TGTGCTAGTGGTTCCGGTAGGGGGGGATGGACTGAAGCTTTCTTT. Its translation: CASGSGRGGWTEAFF.

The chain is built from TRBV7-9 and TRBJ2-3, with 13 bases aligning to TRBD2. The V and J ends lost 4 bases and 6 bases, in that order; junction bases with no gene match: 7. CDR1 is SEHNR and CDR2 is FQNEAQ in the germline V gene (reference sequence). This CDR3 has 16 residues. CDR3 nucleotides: TGTGCCAGCAGCTCGACTAGCGGGGGGACCGAGGATACGCAGTATTTT. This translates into CASSSTSGGTEDTQYF.

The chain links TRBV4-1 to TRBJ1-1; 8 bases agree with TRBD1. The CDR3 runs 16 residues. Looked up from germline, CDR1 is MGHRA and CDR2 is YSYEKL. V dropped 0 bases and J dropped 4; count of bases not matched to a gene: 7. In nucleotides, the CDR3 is TGCGCCAGCAGCCAAGAAGATCGGCAGGGGGCCACTGAAGCTTTCTTT. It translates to CASSQEDRQGATEAFF.

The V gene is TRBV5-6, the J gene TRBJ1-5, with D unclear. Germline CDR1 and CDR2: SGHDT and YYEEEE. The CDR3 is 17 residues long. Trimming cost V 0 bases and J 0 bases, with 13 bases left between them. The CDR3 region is CASSLGAGVGSNQPQHF. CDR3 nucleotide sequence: TGTGCCAGCAGCTTGGGGGCTGGCGTCGGTAGCAATCAGCCCCAGCATTTT.

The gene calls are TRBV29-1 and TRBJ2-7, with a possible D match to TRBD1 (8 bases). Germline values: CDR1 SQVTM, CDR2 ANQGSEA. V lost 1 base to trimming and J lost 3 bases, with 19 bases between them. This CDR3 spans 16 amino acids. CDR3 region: CSVEGWEGTGIYEQYF. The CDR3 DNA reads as TGCAGCGTTGAAGGTTGGGAGGGGACAGGAATCTACGAGCAGTACTTC.

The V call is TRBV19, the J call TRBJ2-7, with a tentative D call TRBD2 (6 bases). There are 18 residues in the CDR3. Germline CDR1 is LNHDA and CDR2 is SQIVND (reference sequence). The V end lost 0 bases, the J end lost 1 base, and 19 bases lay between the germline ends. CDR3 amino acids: CASSIDTPGGSLSYEQYF. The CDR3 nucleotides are TGTGCCAGTAGTATAGACACCCCCGGGGGTAGCCTTTCCTACGAGCAGTACTTC. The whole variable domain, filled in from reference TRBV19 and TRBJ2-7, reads DGGITQSPKYLFRKEGQNVTLSCEQNLNHDAMYWYRQDPGQGLRLIYYSQIVNDFQKGDIAEGYSVSREKKESFPLTVTSAQKNPTAFYLCASSIDTPGGSLSYEQYFGPGTRLTVT.

The CDR3 coding sequence is TGTGCCAGCAGGGATACAGGGAGCTCCTACGAGCAGTACTTC. It translates to CASRDTGSSYEQYF. The chain combines TRBV11-2 with TRBJ2-7; possibly TRBD1 for D (6 bases). Germline assignment: CDR1 SGHAT and CDR2 FQNNGV. V lost 6 bases and J 0 bases, leaving 12 bases between the germline ends. CDR3 length: 14 amino acids.

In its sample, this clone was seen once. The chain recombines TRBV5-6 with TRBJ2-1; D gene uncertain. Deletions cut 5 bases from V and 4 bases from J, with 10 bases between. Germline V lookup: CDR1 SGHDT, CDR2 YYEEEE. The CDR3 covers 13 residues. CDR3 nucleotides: TGTGCCAGCAGGCGCCCCCTTTACAATGAGCAGTTCTTC. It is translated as CASRRPLYNEQFF.

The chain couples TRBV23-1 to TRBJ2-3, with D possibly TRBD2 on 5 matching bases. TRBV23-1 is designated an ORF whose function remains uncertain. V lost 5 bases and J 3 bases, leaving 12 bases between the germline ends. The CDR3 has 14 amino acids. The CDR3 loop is CASSNLEVTDTQYF. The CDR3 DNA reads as TGCGCCAGCAGTAACTTGGAGGTTACAGATACGCAGTATTTT.

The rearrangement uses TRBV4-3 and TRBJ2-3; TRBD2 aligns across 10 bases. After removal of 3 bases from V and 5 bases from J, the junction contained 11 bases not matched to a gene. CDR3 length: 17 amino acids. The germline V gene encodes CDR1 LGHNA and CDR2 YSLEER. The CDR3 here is CASSQPFSGGAGDTQYF. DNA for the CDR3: TGCGCCAGCAGCCAGCCGTTCAGCGGGGGGGCCGGAGATACGCAGTATTTT.

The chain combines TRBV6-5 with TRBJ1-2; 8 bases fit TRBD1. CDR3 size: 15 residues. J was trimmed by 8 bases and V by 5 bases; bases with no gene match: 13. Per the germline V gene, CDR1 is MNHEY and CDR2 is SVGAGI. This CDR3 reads CASSRLGQAINGYTF. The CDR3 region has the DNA TGTGCCAGCAGTCGGTTGGGACAGGCTATAAACGGCTACACCTTC.

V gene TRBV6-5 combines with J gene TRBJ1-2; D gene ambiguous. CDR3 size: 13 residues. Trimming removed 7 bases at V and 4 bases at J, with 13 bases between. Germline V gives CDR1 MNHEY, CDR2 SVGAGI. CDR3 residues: CASNSGGSYGYTF. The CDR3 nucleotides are TGTGCCAGCAATTCAGGAGGGAGCTATGGCTACACCTTC.

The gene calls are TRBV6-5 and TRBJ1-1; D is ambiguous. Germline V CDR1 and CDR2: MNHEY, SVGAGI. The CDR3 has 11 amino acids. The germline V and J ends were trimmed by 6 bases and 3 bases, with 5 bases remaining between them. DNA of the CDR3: TGTGCCAGCAGGAGAGACACTGAAGCTTTCTTT. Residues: CASRRDTEAFF.

In nucleotides, the CDR3 is TGCGCCAGCAGCCAACAGACGACGGAGGGAAACACCATATATTTT. It specifies CASSQQTTEGNTIYF. This chain joins TRBV4-3 and TRBJ1-3; D unresolved. Germline CDR1 is LGHNA and CDR2 is YSLEER. This CDR3 comprises 15 residues. The germline V and J ends were trimmed by 2 bases and 4 bases, with 12 bases remaining between them.